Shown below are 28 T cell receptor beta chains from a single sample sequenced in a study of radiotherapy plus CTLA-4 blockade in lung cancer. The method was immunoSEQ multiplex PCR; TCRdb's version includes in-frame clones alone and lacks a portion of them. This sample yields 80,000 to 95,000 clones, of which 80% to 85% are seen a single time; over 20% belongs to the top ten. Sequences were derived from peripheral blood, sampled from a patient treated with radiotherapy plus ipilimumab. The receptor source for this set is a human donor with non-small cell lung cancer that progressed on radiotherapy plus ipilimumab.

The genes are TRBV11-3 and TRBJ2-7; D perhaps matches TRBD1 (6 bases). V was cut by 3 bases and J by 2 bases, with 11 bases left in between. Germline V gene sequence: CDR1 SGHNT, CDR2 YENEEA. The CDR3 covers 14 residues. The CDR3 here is CASSLWGPTYEQYV. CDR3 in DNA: TGTGCCAGCAGCTTGTGGGGGCCTACCTACGAGCAGTACGTC.

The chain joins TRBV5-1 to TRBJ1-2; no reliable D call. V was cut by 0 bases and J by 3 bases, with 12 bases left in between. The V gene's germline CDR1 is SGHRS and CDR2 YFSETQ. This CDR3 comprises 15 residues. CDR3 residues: CASSLDLGIDYGYTF. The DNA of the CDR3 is TGCGCCAGCAGCTTGGATCTGGGAATCGACTATGGCTACACCTTC.

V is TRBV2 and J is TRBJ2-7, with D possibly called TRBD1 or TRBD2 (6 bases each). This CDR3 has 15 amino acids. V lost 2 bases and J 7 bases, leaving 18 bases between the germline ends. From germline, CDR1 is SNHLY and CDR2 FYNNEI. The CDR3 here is CASSERGVPRGEQYF. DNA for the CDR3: TGTGCCAGCAGTGAAAGGGGGGTCCCTCGTGGAGAGCAGTACTTC.

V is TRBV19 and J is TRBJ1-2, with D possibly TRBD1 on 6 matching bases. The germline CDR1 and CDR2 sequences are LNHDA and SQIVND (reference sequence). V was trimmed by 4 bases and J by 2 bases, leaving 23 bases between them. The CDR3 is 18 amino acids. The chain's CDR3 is CASSSLGDMTGINYGYTF. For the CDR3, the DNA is TGTGCCAGTAGTAGCTTAGGGGACATGACAGGAATCAACTATGGCTACACCTTC. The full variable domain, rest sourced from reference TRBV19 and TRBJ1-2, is DGGITQSPKYLFRKEGQNVTLSCEQNLNHDAMYWYRQDPGQGLRLIYYSQIVNDFQKGDIAEGYSVSREKKESFPLTVTSAQKNPTAFYLCASSSLGDMTGINYGYTFGSGTRLTVV.

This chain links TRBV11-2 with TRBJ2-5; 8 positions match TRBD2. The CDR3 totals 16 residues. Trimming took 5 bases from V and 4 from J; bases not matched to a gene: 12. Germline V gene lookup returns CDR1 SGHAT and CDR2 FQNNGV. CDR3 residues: CASSLGVREGLETQYF. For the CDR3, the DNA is TGTGCCAGCAGCCTAGGGGTTCGGGAGGGCCTAGAGACCCAGTACTTC.

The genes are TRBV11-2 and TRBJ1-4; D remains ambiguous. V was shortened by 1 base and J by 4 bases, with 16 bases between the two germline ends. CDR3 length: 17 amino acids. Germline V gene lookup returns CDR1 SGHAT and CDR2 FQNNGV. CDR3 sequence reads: CASSLVDFGQYNEKLFF. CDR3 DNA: TGTGCCAGCAGCTTAGTCGACTTTGGTCAGTATAATGAAAAACTGTTTTTT.

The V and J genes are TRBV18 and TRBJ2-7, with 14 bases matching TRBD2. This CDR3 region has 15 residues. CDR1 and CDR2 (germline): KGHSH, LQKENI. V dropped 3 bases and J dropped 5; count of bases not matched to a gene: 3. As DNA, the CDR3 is TGTGCCAGCTCACCCCGACTAGCGGGAGGGGACGAGCAGTACTTC. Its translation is CASSPRLAGGDEQYF.

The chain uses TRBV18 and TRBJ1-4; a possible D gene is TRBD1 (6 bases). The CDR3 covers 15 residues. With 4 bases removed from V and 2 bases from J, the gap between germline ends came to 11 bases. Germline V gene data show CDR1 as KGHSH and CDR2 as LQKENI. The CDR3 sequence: CASSRTGQTNEKLFF. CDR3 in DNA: TGTGCCAGCTCACGGACCGGACAGACTAATGAAAAACTGTTTTTT.

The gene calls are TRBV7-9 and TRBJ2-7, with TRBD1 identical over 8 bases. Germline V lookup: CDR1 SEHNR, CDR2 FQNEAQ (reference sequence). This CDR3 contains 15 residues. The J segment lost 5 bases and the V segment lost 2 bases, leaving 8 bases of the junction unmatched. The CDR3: CASSLIRGRGHEQYV. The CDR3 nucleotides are TGTGCCAGCAGCTTAATTCGAGGCAGGGGGCACGAGCAGTACGTC.

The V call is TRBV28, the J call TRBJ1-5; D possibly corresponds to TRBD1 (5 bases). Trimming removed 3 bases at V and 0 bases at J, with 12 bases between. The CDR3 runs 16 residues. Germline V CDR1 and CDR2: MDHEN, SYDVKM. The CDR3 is CASSLGGTPSNQPQHF. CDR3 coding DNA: TGTGCCAGCAGTTTGGGGGGGACCCCTAGCAATCAGCCCCAGCATTTT.

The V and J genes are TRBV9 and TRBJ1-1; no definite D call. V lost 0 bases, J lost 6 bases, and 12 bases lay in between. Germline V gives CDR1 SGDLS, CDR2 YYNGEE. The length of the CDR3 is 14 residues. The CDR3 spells CASSVGIGLSEAFF. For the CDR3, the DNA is TGTGCCAGCAGCGTAGGAATAGGGCTATCTGAAGCTTTCTTT.

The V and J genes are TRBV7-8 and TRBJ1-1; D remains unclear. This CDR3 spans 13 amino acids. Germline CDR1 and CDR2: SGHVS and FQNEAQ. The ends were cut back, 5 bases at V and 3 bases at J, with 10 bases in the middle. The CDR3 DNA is TGTGCCAGCAGCACAACAAGGGACACTGAAGCTTTCTTT. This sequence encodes CASSTTRDTEAFF. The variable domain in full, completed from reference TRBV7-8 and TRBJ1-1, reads GAGVSQSPRYKVAKRGQDVALRCDPISGHVSLFWYQQALGQGPEFLTYFQNEAQLDKSGLPSDRFFAERPEGSVSTLKIQRTQQEDSAVYLCASSTTRDTEAFFGQGTRLTVV.

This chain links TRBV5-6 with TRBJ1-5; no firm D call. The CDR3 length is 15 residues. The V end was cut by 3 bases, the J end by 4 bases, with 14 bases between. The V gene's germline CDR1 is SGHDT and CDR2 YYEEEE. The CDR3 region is CASSSGPLTNQPQHF. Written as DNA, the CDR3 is TGTGCCAGCAGCTCTGGTCCCCTGACGAATCAGCCCCAGCATTTT.

In nucleotides, the CDR3 is TGCGCCAGCAGCCAAGTAGGGCAGAATGAGCAGTTCTTC. Protein sequence: CASSQVGQNEQFF. This chain uses TRBV4-1 with TRBJ2-1; D gene uncertain. Trimming shortened V by 1 base and J by 7 bases, and 8 bases separated the two germline ends. The CDR3 length is 13 residues. Germline CDR1 and CDR2: MGHRA and YSYEKL.

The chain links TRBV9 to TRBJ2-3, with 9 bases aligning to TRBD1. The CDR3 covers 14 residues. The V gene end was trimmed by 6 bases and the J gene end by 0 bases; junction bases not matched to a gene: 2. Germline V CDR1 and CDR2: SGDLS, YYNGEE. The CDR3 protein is CASNTGGSTDTQYF. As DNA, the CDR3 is TGTGCCAGCAACACAGGGGGCAGCACAGATACGCAGTATTTT.

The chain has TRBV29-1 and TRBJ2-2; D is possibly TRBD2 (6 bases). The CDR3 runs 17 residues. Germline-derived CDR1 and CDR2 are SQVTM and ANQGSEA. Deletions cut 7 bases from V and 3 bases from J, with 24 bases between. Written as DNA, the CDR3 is TGCAGCGCCGGTACAGGACTAACGAGTCCTTACACCGGGGAGCTGTTTTTT. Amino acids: CSAGTGLTSPYTGELFF.

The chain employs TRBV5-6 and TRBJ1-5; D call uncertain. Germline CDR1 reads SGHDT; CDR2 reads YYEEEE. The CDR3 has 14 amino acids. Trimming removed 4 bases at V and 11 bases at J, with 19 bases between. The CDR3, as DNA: TGTGCCAGCAGCGCTTGGATGGAGACAAACTCCCAGCATTTT. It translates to CASSAWMETNSQHF.

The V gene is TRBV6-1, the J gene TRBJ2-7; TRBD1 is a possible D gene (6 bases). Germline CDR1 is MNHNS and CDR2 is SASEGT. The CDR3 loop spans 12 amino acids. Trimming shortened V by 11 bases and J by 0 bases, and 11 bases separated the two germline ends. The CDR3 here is CAVGTLSYEQYV. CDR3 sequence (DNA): TGTGCCGTAGGGACACTCTCCTACGAGCAGTACGTC.

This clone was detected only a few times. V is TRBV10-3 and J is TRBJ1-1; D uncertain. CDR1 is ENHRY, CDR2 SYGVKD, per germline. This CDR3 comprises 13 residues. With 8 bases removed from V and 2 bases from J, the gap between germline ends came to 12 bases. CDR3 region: CAIGTGENTEAFF. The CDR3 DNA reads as TGTGCCATCGGAACCGGGGAAAACACTGAAGCTTTCTTT.

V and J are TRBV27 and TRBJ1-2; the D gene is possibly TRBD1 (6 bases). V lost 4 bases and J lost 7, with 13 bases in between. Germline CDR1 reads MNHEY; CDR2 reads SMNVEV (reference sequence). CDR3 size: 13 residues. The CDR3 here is CASSYGRGSGYTF. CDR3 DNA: TGTGCCAGCAGTTACGGCAGGGGTAGTGGCTACACCTTC.

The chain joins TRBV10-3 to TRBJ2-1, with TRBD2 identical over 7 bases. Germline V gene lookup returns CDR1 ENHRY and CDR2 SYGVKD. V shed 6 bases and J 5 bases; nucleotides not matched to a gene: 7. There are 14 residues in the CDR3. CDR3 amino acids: CAISSTSANNEQFF. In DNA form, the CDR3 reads TGTGCCATCAGCTCTACTAGCGCCAACAATGAGCAGTTCTTC.

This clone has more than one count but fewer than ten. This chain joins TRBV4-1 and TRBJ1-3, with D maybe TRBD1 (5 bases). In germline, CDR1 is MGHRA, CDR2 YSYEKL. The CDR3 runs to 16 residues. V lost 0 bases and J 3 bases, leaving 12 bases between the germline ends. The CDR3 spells CASSQDIGVGGNTIYF. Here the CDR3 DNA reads TGCGCCAGCAGCCAAGATATAGGGGTAGGTGGAAACACCATATATTTT.

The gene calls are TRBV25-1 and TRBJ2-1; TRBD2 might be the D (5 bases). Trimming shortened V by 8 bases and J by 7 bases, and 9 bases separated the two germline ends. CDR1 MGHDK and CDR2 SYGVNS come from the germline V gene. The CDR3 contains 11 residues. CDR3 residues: CASWELNEQFF. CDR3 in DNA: TGTGCCAGCTGGGAGCTGAATGAGCAGTTCTTC.

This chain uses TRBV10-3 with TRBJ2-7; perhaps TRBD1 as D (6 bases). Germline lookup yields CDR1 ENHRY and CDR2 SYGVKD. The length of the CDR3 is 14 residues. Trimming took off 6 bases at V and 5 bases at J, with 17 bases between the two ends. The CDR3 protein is CAIRAAGETNEQYV. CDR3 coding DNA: TGTGCCATCAGAGCAGCAGGGGAAACAAACGAGCAGTACGTC.

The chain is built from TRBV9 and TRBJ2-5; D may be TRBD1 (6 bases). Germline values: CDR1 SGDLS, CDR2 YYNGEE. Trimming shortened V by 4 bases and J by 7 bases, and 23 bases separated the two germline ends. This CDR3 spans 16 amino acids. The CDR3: CASSPSRQGQEGTQYF. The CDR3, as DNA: TGTGCCAGCAGCCCCTCCCGGCAGGGGCAAGAGGGGACCCAGTACTTC.

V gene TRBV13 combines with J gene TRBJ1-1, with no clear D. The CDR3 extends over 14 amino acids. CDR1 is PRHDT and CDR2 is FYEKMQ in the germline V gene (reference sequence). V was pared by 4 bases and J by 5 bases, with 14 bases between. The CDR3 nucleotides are TGTGCCAGCAGCTACGGGGTGGGGAATACTGAAGCTTTCTTT. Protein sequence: CASSYGVGNTEAFF. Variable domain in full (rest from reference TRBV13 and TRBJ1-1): AAGVIQSPRHLIKEKRETATLKCYPIPRHDTVYWYQQGPGQDPQFLISFYEKMQSDKGSIPDRFSAQQFSDYHSELNMSSLELGDSALYFCASSYGVGNTEAFFGQGTRLTVV.

In DNA form, the CDR3 reads TGTGCCAGCAGTGCGCCCGGAGGGGGCCCCTACGAGCAGTACTTC. Amino acid sequence: CASSAPGGGPYEQYF. This rearrangement joins TRBV13 to TRBJ2-7; D is perhaps TRBD1 (7 bases). V lost 6 bases to trimming and J lost 2 bases, with 17 bases between them. The CDR3 is 15 amino acids. The germline gives CDR1 PRHDT, CDR2 FYEKMQ (reference sequence). Full variable domain (missing parts from reference TRBV13 and TRBJ2-7): AAGVIQSPRHLIKEKRETATLKCYPIPRHDTVYWYQQGPGQDPQFLISFYEKMQSDKGSIPDRFSAQQFSDYHSELNMSSLELGDSALYFCASSAPGGGPYEQYFGPGTRLTVT.

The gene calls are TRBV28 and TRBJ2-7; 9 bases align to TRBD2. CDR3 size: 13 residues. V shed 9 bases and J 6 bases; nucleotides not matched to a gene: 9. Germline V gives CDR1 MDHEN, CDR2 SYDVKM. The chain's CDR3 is CASLKSGRPEQYF. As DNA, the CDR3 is TGTGCCAGTCTTAAAAGCGGGAGGCCCGAGCAGTACTTC.